These 13 T cell receptor beta chains share one sample of origin, sequenced in a study of preoperative IRX-2 immunotherapy in early breast cancer. Here immunoSEQ multiplex PCR was the method, and the copy in TCRdb shows in-frame clones only, minus some. Among approximately 31,000 clones, 85% to 90% were seen once, and the ten largest hold around 1.6%. The treatment is: preoperative locoregional IRX-2 cytokine immunotherapy. The material sequenced was tumor tissue, taken after IRX-2 immunotherapy. Source of these receptors: a human donor with breast cancer.

The chain joins TRBV19 to TRBJ1-5; 11 bases align to TRBD1. V shed 5 bases, J shed 3 bases, and the junction held 9 bases outside the gene matches. The CDR3 runs 17 residues. Germline V lookup: CDR1 LNHDA, CDR2 SQIVND (reference sequence). The CDR3 region has the DNA TGTGCCAGTAGTTTTGGACAGGGGGCGTTCGTCAATCAGCCCCAGCATTTT. Translated: CASSFGQGAFVNQPQHF.

The gene calls are TRBV7-8 and TRBJ1-1; D gene unclear. This CDR3 is built from 13 residues. The germline V gene encodes CDR1 SGHVS and CDR2 FQNEAQ. V lost 1 base and J 4 bases, leaving 7 bases between the germline ends. CDR3 protein: CASSLEGGTEAFF. CDR3 DNA sequence: TGTGCCAGCAGCTTAGAGGGTGGCACTGAAGCTTTCTTT.

The chain carries TRBV6-8 and TRBJ1-2, with TRBD1 identical over 7 bases. This CDR3 comprises 18 residues. The germline V gene encodes CDR1 MNHGY and CDR2 SAAAGT. With 6 bases clipped from V and 5 bases from J, the junction kept 21 bases outside the gene matches. The CDR3 DNA reads TGTGCCAGCAGCCCACCGGGACAGAGGGGGGACTATGCTTATGGCTACACCTTC. Residues: CASSPPGQRGDYAYGYTF.

J is TRBJ1-2 and V is TRBV6-8, with TRBD1 matching 7 bases. CDR3 length: 12 amino acids. The V gene's germline CDR1 is MNHGY and CDR2 SAAAGT. V shed 5 bases and J 3 bases; nucleotides not matched to a gene: 0. In DNA form, the CDR3 reads TGTGCCAGCAGTACAGGGGACTATGGCTACACCTTC. It encodes CASSTGDYGYTF.

The rearrangement links TRBV6-1 to TRBJ1-2; 7 nucleotides align to TRBD1. After removal of 0 bases from V and 2 bases from J, the junction contained 3 bases not matched to a gene. CDR1 and CDR2 from the germline V gene are MNHNS and SASEGT. This CDR3 contains 15 residues. The CDR3, as DNA: TGTGCCAGCAGTGAAGCCGGGACAGCCAACTATGGCTACACCTTC. This encodes CASSEAGTANYGYTF.

This chain joins TRBV25-1 and TRBJ1-1; D uncertain. Germline lookup yields CDR1 MGHDK and CDR2 SYGVNS. The CDR3 consists of 13 residues. V was cut by 1 base and J by 11 bases, with 14 bases left in between. CDR3 protein: CASSELFLDGAFF. The CDR3 DNA reads as TGTGCCAGCAGTGAATTGTTTCTGGATGGGGCTTTCTTT.

The chain carries TRBV9 and TRBJ2-7; a weak D match, TRBD2 (7 bases). Germline V lookup: CDR1 SGDLS, CDR2 YYNGEE. The CDR3 length is 14 residues. Trimming pared 4 bases from V and 2 bases from J, leaving 13 bases between. CDR3 region: CASSPRGAAYEQYV. As DNA, the CDR3 is TGTGCCAGCAGCCCCCGGGGGGCAGCCTACGAGCAGTACGTC.

This chain links TRBV12-5 with TRBJ1-5; maybe TRBD1 (5 bases). With 0 bases removed from V and 2 bases from J, the gap between germline ends came to 20 bases. The CDR3 runs 19 residues. Germline-derived CDR1 and CDR2 are LGHNT and FRNRAP. The CDR3 DNA reads TGTGCTAGTGGTTTGGTAGTTGATGGGACGCCACTGGGCAATCAGCCCCAGCATTTT. Protein product: CASGLVVDGTPLGNQPQHF.

V usage is TRBV11-3 and J usage is TRBJ1-1; 9 bases align to TRBD1. The germline CDR1 and CDR2 sequences are SGHNT and YENEEA. The CDR3 spans 15 residues. V was clipped by 5 bases and J by 2 bases; unmatched bases: 6. CDR3 coding DNA: TGTGCCAGCAGCAAACAGGGGGCCCTAAACACTGAAGCTTTCTTT. This sequence encodes CASSKQGALNTEAFF.

This clone was detected once. The CDR3 nucleotides read TGTGCCAGCAGCTTAATCGCGGATGAAAAACTGTTTTTT. This translates into CASSLIADEKLFF. The V gene is TRBV7-1, the J gene TRBJ1-4; D call uncertain. TRBV7-1 is identified as an open reading frame with a role that is uncertain. The V and J ends lost 4 bases and 6 bases respectively, with 9 bases between them. The CDR3 contains 13 residues.

The genes are TRBV10-3 and TRBJ2-7; the match to TRBD2 covers 9 bases. The CDR3 runs to 16 residues. Unmatched junction bases numbered 8, after V lost 0 bases and J lost 5 bases. Germline V lookup: CDR1 ENHRY, CDR2 SYGVKD. CDR3 nucleotides: TGTGCCATCAGTGAGTCGATGATAGCGGGAGAGGACGAGCAGTACTTC. Translation gives CAISESMIAGEDEQYF.

This clone has only one observation. V is TRBV6-8 and J is TRBJ2-6; 9 bases map to TRBD1. Looked up from germline, CDR1 is MNHGY and CDR2 is SAAAGT. Germline trimming cut 6 bases from V and 0 bases from J; bases unmatched to any gene: 12. CDR3 length: 19 residues. CDR3 nucleotide sequence: TGTGCCAGCAGGACATGGGTCGGACAGGGGACCTCTGGGGCCAACGTCCTGACTTTC. It codes for CASRTWVGQGTSGANVLTF.

This clone has only one observation. V and J are TRBV29-1 and TRBJ1-1, with D possibly matching TRBD1 (5 bases). The CDR3 covers 17 residues. Per germline, CDR1 SQVTM and CDR2 ANQGSEA. V shed 8 bases and J shed 4 bases, with 29 bases lying between them. CDR3 DNA sequence: TGCAGCCTCAGTGGGGCAGGGAAGGATCGGGAGGGCACTGAAGCTTTCTTT. Translated: CSLSGAGKDREGTEAFF.